The rows below give T cell receptor beta chains drawn from one sample of a study of blood T cell repertoires in COVID-19. The assay was immunoSEQ multiplex PCR, and TCRdb's table has in-frame clones only and misses some. There are some 160,000 clones in the sample; more than 75% occur only once, and about 5% lies in the top ten. The sequencing sample was made of peripheral blood. The receptors shown here come from a woman aged 50 to 60 with acute or convalescent COVID-19. Both conserved end residues are part of each CDR3. A D gene is named only where the DNA matches it firmly. Not all rows give a size; the values are once, few, many and, for expanded clones, a class.

j_gene: TRBJ2-7; v_gene: TRBV7-2; d_gene: .; abundance: few; CDR3nt: TGTGCCAGCAGCTTAAGGGAGGAGAAGGTGCAGTACTTC; CDR3aa: CASSLREEKVQYF
j_gene: TRBJ1-3; v_gene: TRBV7-9; d_gene: .; abundance: .; CDR3nt: TGTGCCAGCACCCTCGGGGGTAGCGACTCTGGAAACACCATATATTTT; CDR3aa: CASTLGGSDSGNTIYF
j_gene: TRBJ2-7; v_gene: TRBV5-1; d_gene: TRBD1; abundance: .; CDR3nt: TGCGCCAGCAGCTTGGAGGGACAGGGGCTCTACGAGCAGTACTTC; CDR3aa: CASSLEGQGLYEQYF
j_gene: TRBJ1-3; v_gene: TRBV2; d_gene: .; abundance: .; CDR3nt: TGTGCCAGCAGCCCCGGGGGGGTCAAATCTTATTTT; CDR3aa: CASSPGGVKSYF
j_gene: TRBJ2-5; v_gene: TRBV6-5; d_gene: .; abundance: .; CDR3nt: TGTGCCAGCAGTTATTCGTTACAGAGAGAGACCCAGTACTTC; CDR3aa: CASSYSLQRETQYF
j_gene: TRBJ1-3; v_gene: TRBV12-3/TRBV12-4; d_gene: .; abundance: .; CDR3nt: TGTGCCAGCAGTGTTATCTCTGGAAACACCATATATTTT; CDR3aa: CASSVISGNTIYF
j_gene: TRBJ2-3; v_gene: TRBV6-4; d_gene: .; abundance: .; CDR3nt: TGTGCCAGCAGTGTGACGGGAAGCACAGATACGCAGTATTTT; CDR3aa: CASSVTGSTDTQYF
j_gene: TRBJ2-3; v_gene: TRBV5-6; d_gene: TRBD2; abundance: .; CDR3nt: TGTGCCAGCAGTTTAGGACACCGGGAGGTTTTCTTTGCCACAGATACGCAGTATTTT; CDR3aa: CASSLGHREVFFATDTQYF
j_gene: TRBJ1-2; v_gene: TRBV6-5; d_gene: .; abundance: .; CDR3nt: TGTGCCAGCAGTTACCGACAGGAGAGAGTCTATGGCTACACCTTC; CDR3aa: CASSYRQERVYGYTF
j_gene: TRBJ2-3; v_gene: TRBV7-3; d_gene: .; abundance: .; CDR3nt: TGTGCCAGCTCGGTCACCTCGGGAGATACGCAGTATTTT; CDR3aa: CASSVTSGDTQYF
j_gene: TRBJ1-5; v_gene: TRBV1; d_gene: .; abundance: .; CDR3nt: TGCACCAGCAGCTCTACAAAATCACGCCGGGACAGGGAGTGCTCCGGCAATCAGCCCCAGCATTTT; CDR3aa: CTSSSTKSRRDRECSGNQPQHF